Sequencing of this T cell receptor beta chain was carried out in a study of coeliac disease. About the study: Without high-resolution HLA typing, biased TRBV7-2 usage was queried.

The CDR3 contains 14 residues. Germline V CDR1 and CDR2: KGHSH, LQKENI. The V and J ends lost 4 bases and 8 bases, in that order; junction bases with no gene match: 5. For this clone: Its specificity is unknown.

Whole-study results and caveats: In active celiac disease, intraepithelial and lamina propria TRB and TRG repertoires were less clonal than controls. TRB repertoires were largely private, with most amino acid sequences found in only one sample. The authors considered this approach unsuitable for unbiased detection of gliadin-specific T cells.

Sequenced by immunoSEQ multiplex PCR; TCRdb stores in-frame clones only, minus some. The sample lists about 3,000 clones, roughly 53% seen once, with more than 9% in the top ten. The source of this sequence is a man in his forties or fifties with active celiac disease. This chain joins TRBV18 and TRBJ2-1; TRBD2 agrees at 10 bases. The sequencing input was intraepithelial lymphocytes from the gut. CDR3 in amino acids: CASSRAGGPDEQFF. Here the CDR3 DNA reads TGTGCCAGCTCACGAGCGGGGGGGCCGGATGAGCAGTTCTTC.